A selection of T cell receptor beta chains follows, all from one sample in a study of memory CD4+ T cells and cytomegalovirus serostatus. The repertoire was sequenced with immunoSEQ multiplex PCR; TCRdb's copy has only in-frame clones and lacks some. Here the sample spans under 65,000 clones, 60% to 80% being singletons. The material sequenced was memory CD4+ T cells from blood. Source of these receptors: an adult in good health and CMV-seronegative. Both conserved end residues are part of each CDR3. Fields, in order: CDR3 length, V gene, CDR3 protein.

CDR3 length: 16
V gene: TRBV7-3
CDR3 protein: CASSLFSITRGTEAFF

CDR3 length: 19
V gene: TRBV30
CDR3 protein: CAWRKPGLGSLLGANVLTF

CDR3 length: 15
V gene: TRBV2
CDR3 protein: CAAHGGLAGPGELFF

CDR3 length: 15
V gene: TRBV7-9
CDR3 protein: CASSSSEVYGYGYTF

CDR3 length: 14
V gene: TRBV7-9
CDR3 protein: CASSLDIGSYEQYF

CDR3 length: 17
V gene: TRBV5-1
CDR3 protein: CASSPGQGPYNSYEQYF

CDR3 length: 16
V gene: TRBV7-8
CDR3 protein: CASSSNPRGRTDTQYF

CDR3 length: 15
V gene: TRBV10-3
CDR3 protein: CAISPGLAGHNEQFF

CDR3 length: 16
V gene: TRBV11-1
CDR3 protein: CASSFGAVTSYNEQFF

CDR3 length: 14
V gene: TRBV29-1
CDR3 protein: CSVGTGSGANVLTF

CDR3 length: 15
V gene: TRBV28
CDR3 protein: CASSLITVINTEAFF

CDR3 length: 14
V gene: TRBV5-1
CDR3 protein: CASSPGGYTDTQYF

CDR3 length: 14
V gene: TRBV10-3
CDR3 protein: CAIRDGQGKQPQHF

CDR3 length: 13
V gene: TRBV5-4
CDR3 protein: CASTIGLDNEQFF

CDR3 length: 16
V gene: TRBV5-5
CDR3 protein: CASSAGGTGAGNTIYF

CDR3 length: 16
V gene: TRBV2
CDR3 protein: CASSAQSRAGTDTQYF

CDR3 length: 17
V gene: TRBV5-6
CDR3 protein: CASSWGTSGTGTGELFF

CDR3 length: 11
V gene: TRBV30
CDR3 protein: CAWRYTAEAFF

CDR3 length: 15
V gene: TRBV12-5
CDR3 protein: CASAFRGLNTGELFF

CDR3 length: 14
V gene: TRBV6-6
CDR3 protein: CASTQGGVGETQYF

CDR3 length: 17
V gene: TRBV7-9
CDR3 protein: CASSLSGARVTKNIQYF

CDR3 length: 15
V gene: TRBV19
CDR3 protein: CASRLEGGRTGELFF

CDR3 length: 14
V gene: TRBV25-1
CDR3 protein: CASSESLNTRGYTF

CDR3 length: 15
V gene: TRBV11-2
CDR3 protein: CASSLGLAGGGEQYF